This entry lists 20 T cell receptor beta chains sequenced from one sample in a study of patients and donors after allogeneic stem cell transplantation. TCRdb reanalysed the RT-PCR reads using MiXCR and keeps one entry per CDR3 protein. Of about 410,000 distinct CDR3 sequences listed, 16% are singletons. Sequencing was performed on blood, either unsorted or a sorted T cell fraction (not recorded which). All receptors come from a human donor who was either an allogeneic HSCT recipient or a stem cell or donor lymphocyte infusion donor (not recorded which). It is not recorded whose cells these are; they may come from a transplant donor.

The chain couples TRBV10-3 to TRBJ2-3; no reliable D call. This CDR3 has 15 amino acids. V lost 2 bases and J lost 2, with 11 bases in between. Germline V CDR1 and CDR2: ENHRY, SYGVKD. CDR3 residues: CAISEGIPPTDTQYF. The CDR3 bases are TGTGCCATCAGTGAGGGGATCCCCCCCACAGATACGCAGTATTTT.

This clonotype has a handful of counts. CDR3 protein: CASSNSRGTGDGQFF. The CDR3 DNA follows: TGTGCCAGCAGTAATAGTAGGGGGACGGGCGATGGGCAGTTCTTC. The rearrangement uses TRBV27 and TRBJ2-1; tentatively, D is TRBD1 (6 bases). Between the trimmed V and J ends, which lost 5 bases and 12 bases, there was a span of 23 bases. The CDR3 is 15 residues long. Germline V gene sequence: CDR1 MNHEY, CDR2 SMNVEV (reference sequence).

This chain links TRBV7-2 with TRBJ1-6; 8 bases agree with TRBD1. CDR3 length: 13 residues. In germline, CDR1 is SGHTA, CDR2 FQGNSA. The ends lost 5 bases at V and 15 bases at J; junction bases unmatched: 9. CDR3 in amino acids: CASSLNYRGYLHF. DNA for the CDR3: TGTGCCAGCAGCCTGAATTACAGGGGGTACCTCCACTTT.

The chain recombines TRBV12-3 or TRBV12-4 with TRBJ1-2; the D is unclear. V lost 6 bases, J lost 0 bases, and 11 bases lay in between. The CDR3 is made up of 14 amino acids. The CDR3 sequence: CASSPTVANYGYTF. The CDR3 DNA reads TGTGCCAGCAGCCCGACGGTGGCTAACTATGGCTACACCTTC.

The chain combines TRBV4-3 with TRBJ2-3, with 9 bases fitting TRBD2. This CDR3 is 17 amino acids long. Germline V gene lookup returns CDR1 LGHNA and CDR2 YSLEER. The J segment lost 1 base and the V segment lost 5 bases, leaving 10 bases of the junction unmatched. In DNA form, the CDR3 reads TGCGCCAGCAGCATGGGCGGGGGGGCCTTCGGCACAGATACGCAGTATTTT. Its protein is CASSMGGGAFGTDTQYF.

This clonotype was recorded a few times. This rearrangement joins TRBV19 to TRBJ1-1, with 11 bases lining up with TRBD1. CDR3 size: 16 residues. V was pared by 7 bases and J by 0 bases, with 7 bases of the junction left unmatched. Germline CDR1 and CDR2: LNHDA and SQIVND (reference sequence). CDR3 residues: CASTDRGRVVNTEAFF. CDR3 sequence (DNA): TGTGCCAGTACGGACAGGGGGCGTGTTGTGAACACTGAAGCTTTCTTT. The complete variable domain, with remaining parts taken from reference TRBV19 and TRBJ1-1, reads DGGITQSPKYLFRKEGQNVTLSCEQNLNHDAMYWYRQDPGQGLRLIYYSQIVNDFQKGDIAEGYSVSREKKESFPLTVTSAQKNPTAFYLCASTDRGRVVNTEAFFGQGTRLTVV.

This chain uses TRBV5-1 with TRBJ1-2; D is unresolved. The germline V gene has CDR1 SGHRS and CDR2 YFSETQ. This CDR3 has 13 amino acids. Trimming pared 1 base from V and 3 bases from J, leaving 7 bases between. Here the CDR3 DNA reads TGCGCCAGCAGCTTGTCCCTAGACTATGGCTACACCTTC. Its translation is CASSLSLDYGYTF.

This clonotype was detected a few times. The chain combines TRBV6-1 with TRBJ1-6; 7 bases match TRBD1. The V segment lost 5 bases and the J segment 9 bases; nucleotides outside the gene matches: 10. This CDR3 spans 15 amino acids. Germline lookup yields CDR1 MNHNS and CDR2 SASEGT. The CDR3 coding sequence is TGTGCCAGCAGTACCAAGGACAGGCGAGGTTCACCCCTCCACTTT. Its protein is CASSTKDRRGSPLHF.

This clonotype was recorded a few times. The chain couples TRBV12-3 or TRBV12-4 to TRBJ2-7; TRBD2 agrees at 9 bases. Germline trimming cut 4 bases from V and 0 bases from J; bases unmatched to any gene: 4. This CDR3 has 15 amino acids. CDR3 region: CASSWRGGSSYEQYF. The DNA for the CDR3 is TGTGCCAGCAGTTGGCGGGGGGGGAGCTCCTACGAGCAGTACTTC.

The genes are TRBV12-3 or TRBV12-4 and TRBJ1-5, with 7 bases aligning to TRBD1. The CDR3 has 15 residues. The V segment lost 7 bases and the J segment 2 bases; nucleotides outside the gene matches: 8. CDR3 bases: TGTGCCAGCAAGACAGGGTGGGAGGGCAATCAGCCCCAGCATTTT. Protein product: CASKTGWEGNQPQHF.

The chain has TRBV7-9 and TRBJ1-5; 7 positions agree with TRBD1. Germline CDR1 SEHNR, CDR2 FQNEAQ (reference sequence). V trimming: 5 bases; J trimming: 11 bases; junction bases outside the gene matches: 12. The CDR3 totals 14 residues. Written as DNA, the CDR3 is TGTGCCAGCAGCGGTAGTTCTCCAGGGGGAACCCAGCATTTT. As protein: CASSGSSPGGTQHF.

This chain links TRBV20-1 with TRBJ1-4; TRBD1 agrees at 9 bases. The J segment lost 6 bases and the V segment lost 5 bases, leaving 10 bases of the junction unmatched. The CDR3 is 15 residues long. CDR1 DFQATT and CDR2 SNEGSKA come from the germline V gene (reference sequence). CDR3 bases: TGCAGTGCTCCGAAGATGGACAGGGGTTATGAAAAACTGTTTTTT. Amino acids: CSAPKMDRGYEKLFF.

V and J are TRBV6-5 and TRBJ2-5; TRBD2 is a possible D gene (7 bases). Germline CDR1 and CDR2: MNHEY and SVGAGI. This CDR3 comprises 14 residues. Deletions cut 2 bases from V and 4 bases from J, with 11 bases between. In DNA, the CDR3 is TGTGCCAGCAGTTACACAGGGAGGGGAGAGACCCAGTACTTC. It translates to CASSYTGRGETQYF.

The CDR3 sequence: CASSFGDRGYEQYF. CDR3 nucleotide sequence: TGTGCCAGCAGCTTTGGAGACAGGGGTTACGAGCAGTACTTC. This chain connects TRBV7-7 to TRBJ2-7; TRBD1 matches 8 bases. This CDR3 is 14 amino acids long. CDR1 and CDR2 from the germline V gene are SSHAT and FNYEAQ (reference sequence). V was clipped by 3 bases and J by 4 bases; unmatched bases: 5.

Only a few counts were recorded for this clonotype. The V and J genes are TRBV3-1 and TRBJ1-2, with a tentative D call TRBD1 (5 bases). CDR3 length: 15 residues. V dropped 4 bases and J dropped 4 bases, with 16 bases sitting between them. Germline CDR1 reads LGHDT; CDR2 reads YNNKEL (reference sequence). CDR3 residues: CASSLRGGGTYGYTF. Here the CDR3 DNA reads TGTGCCAGCAGCCTCCGGGGAGGAGGGACCTATGGCTACACCTTC.

This clonotype was picked up a small number of times. The genes are TRBV29-1 and TRBJ1-2; D is uncertain. Germline values: CDR1 SQVTM, CDR2 ANQGSEA. V dropped 5 bases and J dropped 2 bases, with 9 bases sitting between them. This CDR3 is built from 12 residues. The CDR3 DNA sequence: TGCAGCGTTCAGGCGATGAACTATGGCTACACCTTC. Translation: CSVQAMNYGYTF.

In this sample, this clonotype turned up many times. The rearrangement uses TRBV29-1 and TRBJ1-1, with D possibly TRBD1 on 6 matching bases. V was cut by 6 bases and J by 1 base, with 12 bases left in between. There are 13 residues in the CDR3. Germline lookup yields CDR1 SQVTM and CDR2 ANQGSEA. The CDR3 bases are TGCAGCGTCGATACAGGGCAGAACACTGAAGCTTTCTTT. This sequence encodes CSVDTGQNTEAFF.

CDR3 DNA sequence: TGTGCCAGCAGCCCCCGCGGACAGGGGGCTCTCGGGGCCAACGTCCTGACTTTC. Residues: CASSPRGQGALGANVLTF. V usage is TRBV3-1 and J usage is TRBJ2-6; 11 nucleotides align to TRBD1. From germline, CDR1 is LGHDT and CDR2 YNNKEL (reference sequence). CDR3 length: 18 residues. The V and J ends lost 4 bases and 4 bases, in that order; junction bases with no gene match: 9.

There are a few counts of this clonotype. The chain has TRBV6-6 and TRBJ1-5; D unresolved. The CDR3 covers 12 residues. Germline loops: CDR1 MNHNY, CDR2 SVGAGI (reference sequence). V was pared by 6 bases and J by 4 bases, with 7 bases between. Here the CDR3 DNA reads TGTGCCAGCAGCTTATATAATCAGCCCCAGCATTTT. The encoded protein is CASSLYNQPQHF.

This clonotype was detected ten times or more. The chain combines TRBV10-3 with TRBJ2-1, with TRBD2 matching over 11 bases. Germline V CDR1 and CDR2: ENHRY, SYGVKD. The CDR3 is made up of 15 amino acids. The V gene end was trimmed by 6 bases and the J gene end by 3 bases; junction bases not matched to a gene: 4. The CDR3 nucleotides read TGTGCCATCAGCGGGACTAGCGGATACTACAATGAGCAGTTCTTC. This encodes CAISGTSGYYNEQFF.